This T cell receptor (beta chain) was sequenced for a study of memory CD4+ T cells and cytomegalovirus serostatus. Profiling relied on immunoSEQ multiplex PCR, and the TCRdb table lists in-frame clones only, not all of them. The sample lists some 46,000 clones; around 74% were seen once. Trimming stripped 5 bases from V and 0 bases from J, with 13 bases between. From germline, CDR1 is SGHTA and CDR2 FQGNSA. The CDR3 is made up of 15 amino acids. The sort gate was single viable CD3+CD4+CD8-CD45RO+ cells for memory CD4+ T cells. Sequencing input: memory CD4+ T cells from blood. The TCR comes from an adult in good health and CMV-seronegative. The V gene is TRBV7-2, the J gene TRBJ2-5; maybe TRBD1 (5 bases). CDR3 sequence: CASSDRKGYQETQYF. CDR3 sequence (DNA): TGTGCCAGCAGCGATAGAAAGGGGTACCAAGAGACCCAGTACTTC.